The clone carrying this TCR beta chain has at least ten counts. As yet, its antigen is unknown. The TCR beta library used iRepertoire HTBI primers with Arm-PCR amplification of CDR3. Per the authors' pipeline: Identified across the samples were fewer than 70 TRBV segments and 13 to 15 TRBJ segments. TCRdb re-analysed the multiplex PCR reads in MiXCR, keeping a single row per CDR3 protein. The V and J calls shown here were made by TCRdb, not taken from the authors' results. The sample lists 300,000 to 500,000 distinct CDR3 sequences; less than 25% were seen once. The V gene lost 0 bases and the J gene lost 4 bases, with 13 bases spanning the gap. The CDR3 length is 16 residues. Germline CDR1 is SGHRS and CDR2 is YFSETQ. These data come from a study of regulatory T cells in long-lasting Graves disease. Study-level findings and limits: Persistent disease was associated with favored TRBV28 usage and with favored use of TRBJ1-2 and TRBJ2-5. Accuracy may have suffered from the small sample size. Patients with persistent disease shared 2,741 public clonotypes, outpacing the 900 to 1,000 shared by new patients.

Indicated time point: persistent/refractory GD, antithyroid drugs over 5 years with positive TRAb. The TCR library was made from RNA extracted from PBMCs. The clonotype comes from a female donor with Graves disease. The starting material was peripheral blood mononuclear cells (PBMCs), obtained when the disease was refractory, from a patient treated with antithyroid drugs. This chain links TRBV5-1 with TRBJ1-4; D is unclear. In DNA form, the CDR3 reads TGCGCCAGCAGCTTGGGGCCTTCAGAGTATAATGAAAAACTGTTTTTT. Its protein product is CASSLGPSEYNEKLFF.